Below, 2 T cell receptor beta chains from the same sample are listed, as sequenced in a study of OX40 agonist ivuxolimab in advanced cancers. TCRdb keeps only in-frame clones here, not all; method: immunoSEQ multiplex PCR. Of roughly 49,000 clones in the sample, about 87% were seen once. Sequences were derived from CD4+ or CD8+ T cells sorted from blood, sampled in a trial of the OX40 agonist ivuxolimab. The receptors derive from an adult with an advanced solid tumor such as melanoma, head and neck, liver or kidney cancer.

The V and J genes are TRBV11-3 and TRBJ2-7, with a weak D call TRBD1 (6 bases). Germline loops: CDR1 SGHNT, CDR2 YENEEA. With 4 bases removed from V and 7 bases from J, the gap between germline ends came to 8 bases. The CDR3 has 11 residues. The DNA for the CDR3 is TGTGCCAGCAGCTCAGGACAGGAGCAGTACTTC. Its translation: CASSSGQEQYF. The full variable domain, with the rest looked up from reference TRBV11-3 and TRBJ2-7, is EAGVVQSPRYKIIEKKQPVAFWCNPISGHNTLYWYLQNLGQGPELLIRYENEEAVDDSQLPKDRFSAERLKGVDSTLKIQPAELGDSAVYLCASSSGQEQYFGPGTRLTVT.

J is TRBJ1-2 and V is TRBV9, with 9 bases aligning to TRBD1. V was pared by 1 base and J by 2 bases, with 12 bases of the junction left unmatched. CDR1 SGDLS and CDR2 YYNGEE come from the germline V gene. The CDR3 consists of 18 residues. The CDR3 nucleotides are TGTGCCAGCAGCGTAAAGAAGGACAGGGGACCCATCAACTATGGCTACACCTTC. Translation gives CASSVKKDRGPINYGYTF.